A single T cell receptor (beta chain) is shown here with its context. The split of CD4+ cells yielded CD45RA+ naive and CD45RA-negative memory subsets. TCRdb's copy holds only in-frame clones and misses some; the assay was immunoSEQ multiplex PCR. This sample has about 1.5 million clones; 98% occur once, and the top ten carry roughly 0.4%. The record originates from a study of shared clonotypes between healthy human individuals. Germline assignment: CDR1 SQVTM and CDR2 ANQGSEA. This CDR3 spans 14 amino acids. Trimming shortened V by 6 bases and J by 2 bases, and 15 bases separated the two germline ends.

The sample taken for sequencing was naive CD4+ T cells sorted from blood. Subset noted: CD45RA+ positively selected. The receptor was derived from a man younger than 45 in good health. The chain uses TRBV29-1 and TRBJ2-3; a possible D gene is TRBD1 (6 bases). CDR3 region: CSVRTATHTDTQYF. CDR3 coding DNA: TGCAGCGTCAGGACAGCCACACACACAGATACGCAGTATTTT.